This TCR beta chain is drawn from a study of Graves' ophthalmopathy and Graves' hyperthyroidism. This CDR3 region has 16 residues. The germline CDR1 and CDR2 sequences are MGHDK and SYGVNS. Between the trimmed V and J ends, which lost 1 base and 4 bases, there was a span of 11 bases. The sequenced template was RNA, covering the TCR beta CDR3 region. Second-round multiplex PCR followed a first-round RT-PCR using HTBI primers. Each CDR3 protein is one row after TCRdb ran MiXCR on the multiplex PCR reads. The sample records fewer than 650,000 distinct CDR3 sequences, about 20% being singletons. The V call is TRBV25-1, the J call TRBJ1-6, with D unclear. Source material: peripheral blood. The TCR sequence derives from a woman aged 18-29 years with stable Graves' hyperthyroidism. Some clones in this sample may be carry-over from other donors' samples. Here the CDR3 DNA reads TGTGCCAGCAGTGAATCGGTAGGACGATATAATTCACCCCTCCACTTT. Translating gives CASSESVGRYNSPLHF.